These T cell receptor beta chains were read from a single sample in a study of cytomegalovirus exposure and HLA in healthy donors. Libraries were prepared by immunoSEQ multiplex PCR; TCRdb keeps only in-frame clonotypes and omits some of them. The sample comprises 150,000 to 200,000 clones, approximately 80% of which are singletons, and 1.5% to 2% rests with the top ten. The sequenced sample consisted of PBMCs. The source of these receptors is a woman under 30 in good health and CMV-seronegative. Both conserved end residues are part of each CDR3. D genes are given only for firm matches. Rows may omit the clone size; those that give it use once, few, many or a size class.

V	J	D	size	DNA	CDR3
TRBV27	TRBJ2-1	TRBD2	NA	TGTGCCAGCAGTTTATCCGGGCGGGAGTTCAATGAGCAGTTCTTC	CASSLSGREFNEQFF
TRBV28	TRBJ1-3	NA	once	TGTGCCAGCAGTTTAGAGGACACCATATATTTT	CASSLEDTIYF
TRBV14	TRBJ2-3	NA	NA	TGTGCCAGCAGCCGGTGGACAGGTCGACTAGATAAGACAGATACGCAGTATTTT	CASSRWTGRLDKTDTQYF
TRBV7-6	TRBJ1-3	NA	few	TGTGCCAGCAGTAGCCTCGGTGCGTCTGGAAACACCATATATTTT	CASSSLGASGNTIYF
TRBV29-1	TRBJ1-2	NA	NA	TGCAGCGCCGGAGGGGGGGCAATTTATGGCTACACCTTC	CSAGGGAIYGYTF
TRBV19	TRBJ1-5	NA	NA	TGTGCCAGTAAGGGGGAAACTTCCATCTATAATCAGCCCCAGCATTTT	CASKGETSIYNQPQHF
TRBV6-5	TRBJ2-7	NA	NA	TGTTGCGTAAAAGGGGCTTCCTACGAGCAGTACTTC	CCVKGASYEQYF
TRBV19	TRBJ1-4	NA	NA	TGTGCCAGTAGTATGGGCCCCTTTGGAAAACTGTTTTTT	CASSMGPFGKLFF
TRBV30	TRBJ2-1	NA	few	TGTGCCTGGAGTGTTAAACGGGGGAGCTCCTACAATGAGCAGTTCTTC	CAWSVKRGSSYNEQFF
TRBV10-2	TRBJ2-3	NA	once	TGCGCCAGCAAATACATCGACTCTAGCACAGATACGCAGTATTTT	CASKYIDSSTDTQYF
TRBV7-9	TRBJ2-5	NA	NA	TGTGCCAGCAGCCCGGGGTCAAAGAAGTCCCAGTACTTC	CASSPGSKKSQYF
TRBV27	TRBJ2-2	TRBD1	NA	TGTGCCAGCAGTTTATCAGGGGGCGGCGGGGAGCTGTTTTTT	CASSLSGGGGELFF
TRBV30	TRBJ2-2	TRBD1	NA	TGTGCCTCCTCCTGGGACAGCTACACCGGGGAGCTGTTTTTT	CASSWDSYTGELFF
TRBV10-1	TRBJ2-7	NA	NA	TGCGCCAGGAAGCCGGGATTCAGTTCGCTTTCCGAGCAGTACTTC	CARKPGFSSLSEQYF
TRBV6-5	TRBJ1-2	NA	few	TGTGCCAGCAGCGACAGATTCTCTAACTATGGCTACACCTTC	CASSDRFSNYGYTF
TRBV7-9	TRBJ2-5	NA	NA	TGTGCCAGCAGCCGTAGCCAGGGGAATCAAGAGACCCAGTACTTC	CASSRSQGNQETQYF
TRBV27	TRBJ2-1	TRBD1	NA	TGTGCCAGCAGTTTAACAGGGGGGTCCTACAATGAGCAGTTCTTC	CASSLTGGSYNEQFF
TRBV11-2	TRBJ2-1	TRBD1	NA	TGTGCCAGCAGCTCTTTCGGGACAGGGGGTTACAATGAGCAGTTCTTC	CASSSFGTGGYNEQFF
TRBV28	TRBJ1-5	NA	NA	TGTGCCAGCAGTTTAAGTTTTGCAGGGCTCAATCAGCCCCAGCATTTT	CASSLSFAGLNQPQHF
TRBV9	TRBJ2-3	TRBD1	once	TGTGCCAGCAGCGTAGGGGGGACAGTAGCAGATACGCAGTATTTT	CASSVGGTVADTQYF
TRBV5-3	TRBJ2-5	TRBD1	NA	TGTGCCAGAAGCCACGGGACAGGGGATAGGGAGACCCAGTACTTC	CARSHGTGDRETQYF
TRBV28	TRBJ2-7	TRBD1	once	TGTGCCAGCAGTCCCGGACAGGGACGGTACGAGCAGTACTTC	CASSPGQGRYEQYF
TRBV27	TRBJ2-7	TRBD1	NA	TGTGCCAGCAGTTTAGTGGGACAGATCTACGAGCAGTACTTC	CASSLVGQIYEQYF
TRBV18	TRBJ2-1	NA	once	TGTGCCAGCTCACCGCAAGGGGCCGCGAGCTCCTACAATGAGCAGTTCTTC	CASSPQGAASSYNEQFF
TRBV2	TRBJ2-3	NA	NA	TGTGCCAGCAGCTCTGACAGGCCGCGCACAGATACGCAGTATTTT	CASSSDRPRTDTQYF
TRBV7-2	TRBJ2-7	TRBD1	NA	TGTGCCAGCAGCCTTACCGGGACAGCCTACGAGCAGTACTTC	CASSLTGTAYEQYF
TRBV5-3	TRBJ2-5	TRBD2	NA	TGTGCCAGAAGCTTGGGGGAGGGTCCGGAGACCCAGTACTTC	CARSLGEGPETQYF
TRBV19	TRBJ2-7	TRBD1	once	TGTGCCAGTAGTGTCGGGACAGACGCCTACGAGCAGTACTTC	CASSVGTDAYEQYF
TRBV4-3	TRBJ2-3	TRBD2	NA	TGCGCCAGCAGCCAATGGCCAATACTAGCGGAAAGCACAGATACGCAGTATTTT	CASSQWPILAESTDTQYF
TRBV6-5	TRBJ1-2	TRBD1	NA	TGTGCCAGCAGGCCCGGGACAGGATATGGCTACACCTTC	CASRPGTGYGYTF
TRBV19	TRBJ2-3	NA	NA	TGTGCCAGTAGTATAGAGCGTTCGGCAGATACGCAGTATTTT	CASSIERSADTQYF
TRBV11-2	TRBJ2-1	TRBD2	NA	TGTGCCAGCACTCGCTCTGGGACTACGTTCTTC	CASTRSGTTFF
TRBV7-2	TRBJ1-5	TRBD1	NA	TGTGCCAGCAGCCCCGACAGGGGGAACAATCAGCCCCAGCATTTT	CASSPDRGNNQPQHF
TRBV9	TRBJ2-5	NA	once	TGTGCCAGCACTAGATGGGAGGACCAAGAGACCCAGTACTTC	CASTRWEDQETQYF
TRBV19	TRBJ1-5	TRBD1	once	TGTGCCAGTAGCCTGGCAGGGGGCGAGAATCAGCCCCAGCATTTT	CASSLAGGENQPQHF
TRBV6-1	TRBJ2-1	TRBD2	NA	TGTGCCAGCAGTGCCCCTTCTAGCGGGAGCTACAATGAGCAGTTCTTC	CASSAPSSGSYNEQFF
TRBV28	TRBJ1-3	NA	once	TGTGCCAGCAGTTTTATAGGACAGATCGTCTCTGGAAACACCATATATTTT	CASSFIGQIVSGNTIYF
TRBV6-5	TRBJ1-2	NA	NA	TGTGCCAGCAGTTCCCCGAACTATGGCTACACCTTC	CASSSPNYGYTF
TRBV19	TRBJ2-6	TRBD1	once	TGTGCCAGTAGTATAGATGGCAGGGGGCCTGGGGCCAACGTCCTGACTTTC	CASSIDGRGPGANVLTF
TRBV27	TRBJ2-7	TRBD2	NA	TGTGCCAGCAGTTTAGGGCTAGCGGGATCCGGTCGGCACTTC	CASSLGLAGSGRHF
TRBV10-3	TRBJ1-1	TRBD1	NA	TGTGCCATCACCCGACAGGGGGGGAGAATGAACACTGAAGCTTTCTTT	CAITRQGGRMNTEAFF
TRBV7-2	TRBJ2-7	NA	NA	TGTGCCAGCAGCCCTGCGGGACAGTCCGCCTACGAGCAGTACTTC	CASSPAGQSAYEQYF
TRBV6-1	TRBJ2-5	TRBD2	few	TGTGCCAGCAGTGGGCCCTTTGGGAGGGGAGGAGGAGAGACCCAGTACTTC	CASSGPFGRGGGETQYF
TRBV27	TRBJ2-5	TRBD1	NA	TGTGCCAGCAGTTTACAAAAAGGGGGCGTCCTCCAAGAGACCCAGTACTTC	CASSLQKGGVLQETQYF
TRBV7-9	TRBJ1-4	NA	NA	TGTGCCAGCAGCTTAGCATCCGGGAGGTATGAAAAACTGTTTTTT	CASSLASGRYEKLFF
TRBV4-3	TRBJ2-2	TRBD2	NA	TGCGCCAGCAGCCGACTAGCGGGAGGCAACACCGGGGAGCTGTTTTTT	CASSRLAGGNTGELFF
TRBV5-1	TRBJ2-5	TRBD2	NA	TGCGCCAGCAGCTTGGTTGGCAGGGAGGGGGAGACCCAGTACTTC	CASSLVGREGETQYF
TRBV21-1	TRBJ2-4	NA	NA	TGTGCCAGCAGCAAAAGACGCGACGGGAAAAACATTCAGTACTTC	CASSKRRDGKNIQYF
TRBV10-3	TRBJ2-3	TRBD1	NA	TGTGCCATCAGTGAGGACAGGGCCAGTAATACGCAGTATTTT	CAISEDRASNTQYF
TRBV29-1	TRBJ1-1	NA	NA	TGCAGCGTCCGTAAGGGAGCGAACACTGAAGCTTTCTTT	CSVRKGANTEAFF
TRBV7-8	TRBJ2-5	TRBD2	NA	TGTGCCAGCAGCGGCGGACTAGCGGGAGGCCTCCAAGAGACCCAGTACTTC	CASSGGLAGGLQETQYF
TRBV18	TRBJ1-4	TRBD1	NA	TGTGCCAGCTCACCTACAGGGGGCCCTGGTGAAAAACTGTTTTTT	CASSPTGGPGEKLFF
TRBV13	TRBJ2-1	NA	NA	TGTGCCAGCCGCTTAGGGGCCTTCAATGAGCAGTTCTTC	CASRLGAFNEQFF
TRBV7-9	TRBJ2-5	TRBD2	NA	TGTGCCAGCAGCCTAGCGGGAGGGGAGACCCAGTACTTC	CASSLAGGETQYF
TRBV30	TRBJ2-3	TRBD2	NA	TGTGCCTGGGAAAGCGGGACGGGGACAGATACGCAGTATTTT	CAWESGTGTDTQYF
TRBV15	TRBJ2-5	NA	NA	TGTGCCACCAGCAGAGATTTTCGGCTAGCAGGAGAGGCCCAGTACTTC	CATSRDFRLAGEAQYF